This TCR beta chain emerged from a study of graft-versus-host responses after intestinal transplantation. This CDR3 has 23 amino acids. Germline assignment: CDR1 LGHNA and CDR2 YNFKEQ. With 4 bases removed from V and 0 bases from J, the gap between germline ends came to 31 bases. For this clone: Its antigen is still unknown.

Findings and limits, study-wide: GvH clones detected in recipient marrow included some appearing first in ileum or blood. Within the allografts of patients who had graft-donor T cell macrochimerism, graft-versus-host to host-versus-graft clonal ratios were high.

Only in-frame clones appear in the TCRdb table, and some are missing; sequencing was by immunoSEQ multiplex PCR. The sample consists of more than 65,000 clones, roughly 94% of them appearing once. The chain has TRBV4-2 and TRBJ2-6, with a possible D match to TRBD1 (7 bases). Specimen: unstimulated CD8+ T cells sorted from spleen or lymph node cells, collected before intestinal transplant. The sequence was obtained from a human donor who received an intestinal transplant. DNA for the CDR3: TGTGCCAGCAGCCCCCGGCAGGGGGGCGGGTGGTCAGATGAAAACTCTGGGGCCAACGTCCTGACTTTC. It translates to CASSPRQGGGWSDENSGANVLTF.